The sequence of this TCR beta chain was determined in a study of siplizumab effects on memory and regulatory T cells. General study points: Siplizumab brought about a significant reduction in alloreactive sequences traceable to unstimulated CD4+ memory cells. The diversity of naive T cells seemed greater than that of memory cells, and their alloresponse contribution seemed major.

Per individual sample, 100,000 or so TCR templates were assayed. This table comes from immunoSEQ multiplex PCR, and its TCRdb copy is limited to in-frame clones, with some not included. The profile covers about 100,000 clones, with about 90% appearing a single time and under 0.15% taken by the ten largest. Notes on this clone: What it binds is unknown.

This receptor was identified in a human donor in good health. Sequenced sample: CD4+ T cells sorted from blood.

The CDR3 bases are TGCGCCAGCAGCTTGTTCGGGTGGACAGATACGCAGTATTTT. It translates to CASSLFGWTDTQYF. This chain connects TRBV5-1 to TRBJ2-3; D gene unclear. The CDR3 covers 14 residues. Germline V lookup: CDR1 SGHRS, CDR2 YFSETQ. V lost 1 base, J lost 3 bases, and 9 bases lay in between.